These 16 T cell receptor beta chains originate from one sample sequenced in a study of OX40 agonist ivuxolimab in advanced cancers. Only in-frame clones appear in the TCRdb table, and some are missing; sequencing was by immunoSEQ multiplex PCR. The sample lists more than 65,000 clones; 85% were seen once. The sequencing used CD4+ or CD8+ T cells sorted from blood, collected in a trial of the OX40 agonist ivuxolimab. Receptors were obtained from an adult with an advanced solid tumor such as melanoma, head and neck, liver or kidney cancer.

The chain employs TRBV6-1 and TRBJ2-7, with 7 bases matching TRBD1. The V segment lost 4 bases and the J segment 6 bases; nucleotides outside the gene matches: 15. This CDR3 has 16 residues. The germline V gene has CDR1 MNHNS and CDR2 SASEGT. CDR3 nucleotide sequence: TGTGCCAGCAGTGCCAATTTCCGGGACAGCCGGCCCGAGCAGTACTTC. It specifies CASSANFRDSRPEQYF.

This clone was seen only a few times. This chain joins TRBV6-1 and TRBJ1-5; D remains unclear. Trimming stripped 10 bases from V and 2 bases from J, with 18 bases between. Germline-derived CDR1 and CDR2 are MNHNS and SASEGT. CDR3 length: 15 amino acids. DNA of the CDR3: TGTGCCACTAATAGCCCCGTCGATGGCAATCAGCCCCAGCATTTT. Translated: CATNSPVDGNQPQHF.

The rearrangement links TRBV11-2 to TRBJ2-7; possible D gene TRBD2, 6 bases. The V end was cut by 3 bases, the J end by 5 bases, with 17 bases between. Germline V gene lookup returns CDR1 SGHAT and CDR2 FQNNGV. The CDR3 spans 15 residues. The CDR3 bases are TGTGCCAGCAGCTTCCAGGGAGGCCCCCCACACGAGCAGTACTTC. Residues: CASSFQGGPPHEQYF.

The chain couples TRBV5-4 to TRBJ1-5, with no clear D. The germline V and J ends were trimmed by 4 bases and 7 bases, with 9 bases remaining between them. The CDR3 totals 12 residues. Germline loops: CDR1 SGHNT, CDR2 YYREEE (reference sequence). This CDR3 reads CASSREGQPQHF. CDR3 DNA sequence: TGTGCCAGCAGCCGAGAGGGACAGCCCCAGCATTTT.

V is TRBV11-2 and J is TRBJ2-7; D is uncertain. CDR1 SGHAT and CDR2 FQNNGV come from the germline V gene. The CDR3 consists of 13 residues. The V end lost 1 base, the J end lost 6 bases, and 10 bases lay between the germline ends. Written as DNA, the CDR3 is TGTGCCAGCAGCTTAGGACAAGCCCTCGAGCAGTACTTC. Translation: CASSLGQALEQYF. Complete variable domain (other parts from reference TRBV11-2 and TRBJ2-7): EAGVAQSPRYKIIEKRQSVAFWCNPISGHATLYWYQQILGQGPKLLIQFQNNGVVDDSQLPKDRFSAERLKGVDSTLKIQPAKLEDSAVYLCASSLGQALEQYFGPGTRLTVT.

This chain connects TRBV28 to TRBJ2-1; possibly TRBD1 for D (5 bases). The CDR3 is 16 residues long. The V end was cut by 5 bases, the J end by 2 bases, with 16 bases between. CDR1 is MDHEN, CDR2 SYDVKM, per germline. The CDR3 DNA reads TGTGCCAGCAGTCCCGAGTACAGGTTTACCTACAATGAGCAGTTCTTC. Translating it yields CASSPEYRFTYNEQFF.

The rearrangement links TRBV28 to TRBJ2-5, with D tentatively TRBD2 (5 bases). V gave up 5 bases and J gave up 4 bases, with 11 bases separating them. Per the germline V gene, CDR1 is MDHEN and CDR2 is SYDVKM. The CDR3 spans 13 residues. The DNA for the CDR3 is TGTGCCAGCAGTCGCCCCGGGATAGAGACCCAGTACTTC. This gives the protein CASSRPGIETQYF.

The chain combines TRBV5-1 with TRBJ2-3; TRBD1 is a possible D gene (5 bases). Deletions cut 0 bases from V and 6 bases from J, with 5 bases between. CDR3 size: 12 residues. Germline CDR1 SGHRS, CDR2 YFSETQ. This CDR3 is CASSLGQDTQYF. The CDR3, as DNA: TGCGCCAGCAGCTTGGGACAGGATACGCAGTATTTT.

This clone occurred once. The rearrangement joins TRBV7-3 to TRBJ1-6; weak D call: TRBD1 (5 bases). CDR3 length: 15 residues. The germline V gene has CDR1 SGHTA and CDR2 FQGTGA. V shed 1 base and J shed 7 bases, with 11 bases lying between them. DNA of the CDR3: TGTGCCAGCAGCTTAAACACGGGGCGGAATTCACCCCTCCACTTT. Translated: CASSLNTGRNSPLHF.

The V call is TRBV7-3, the J call TRBJ1-1; D might be TRBD1 (5 bases). V lost 5 bases to trimming and J lost 4 bases, with 14 bases between them. Germline V gene sequence: CDR1 SGHTA, CDR2 FQGTGA. CDR3 length equals 14 residues. DNA of the CDR3: TGTGCCAGCAGCCTTTTGGGGGGATTCACTGAAGCTTTCTTT. Protein sequence: CASSLLGGFTEAFF.

V usage is TRBV7-3 and J usage is TRBJ1-1, with D possibly TRBD1 on 5 matching bases. The CDR3 covers 14 residues. The germline CDR1 and CDR2 sequences are SGHTA and FQGTGA. V was trimmed by 1 base and J by 1 base, leaving 7 bases between them. Here the CDR3 reads CASSLNGGNTEAFF. Here the CDR3 DNA reads TGTGCCAGCAGCTTAAACGGGGGGAACACTGAAGCTTTCTTT.

The CDR3 spells CASSLGQDSSEAFF. In DNA form, the CDR3 reads TGTGCCAGCAGCTTAGGTCAGGACAGCTCTGAAGCTTTCTTT. The chain carries TRBV7-9 and TRBJ1-1; maybe TRBD1 (6 bases). The germline CDR1 and CDR2 sequences are SEHNR and FQNEAQ (reference sequence). The ends were cut back, 1 base at V and 6 bases at J, with 12 bases in the middle. CDR3 length equals 14 residues.

This sequence joins TRBV5-4 and TRBJ2-3, with TRBD2 matching 9 bases. Trimming took 1 base from V and 0 from J; bases not matched to a gene: 0. The CDR3 runs to 15 residues. In germline, CDR1 is SGHNT, CDR2 YYREEE (reference sequence). In DNA, the CDR3 is TGTGCCAGCAGCTTGACTAGCGGGAGCACAGATACGCAGTATTTT. This sequence encodes CASSLTSGSTDTQYF. The whole variable domain, remainder taken from reference TRBV5-4 and TRBJ2-3, is ETGVTQSPTHLIKTRGQQVTLRCSSQSGHNTVSWYQQALGQGPQFIFQYYREEENGRGNFPPRFSGLQFPNYSSELNVNALELDDSALYLCASSLTSGSTDTQYFGPGTRLTVL.

Only a few counts were recorded for this clone. The chain combines TRBV10-2 with TRBJ1-5; 9 positions agree with TRBD1. The CDR3 has 15 residues. CDR1 WSHSY and CDR2 SAAADI come from the germline V gene. V dropped 3 bases and J dropped 9; count of bases not matched to a gene: 9. In DNA, the CDR3 is TGCGCCAGCAGTGAATGGACAGGGGATTCGGGGCCCCAGCATTTT. It translates to CASSEWTGDSGPQHF.

This chain uses TRBV6-5 with TRBJ2-1; TRBD1 might be the D (6 bases). V was cut by 2 bases and J by 7 bases, with 12 bases left in between. The length of the CDR3 is 14 residues. Germline V gene lookup returns CDR1 MNHEY and CDR2 SVGAGI. The CDR3 DNA sequence: TGTGCCAGCAGTTACACAACAACAGGGAATGAGCAGTTCTTC. This encodes CASSYTTTGNEQFF.

This chain joins TRBV7-2 and TRBJ2-2; TRBD2 agrees at 12 bases. The CDR3 loop spans 15 amino acids. With 5 bases clipped from V and 6 bases from J, the junction kept 4 bases outside the gene matches. Germline loops: CDR1 SGHTA, CDR2 FQGNSA. CDR3 bases: TGTGCCAGCAGCCGGACTAGCGGGGCCGCCGGGGAGCTGTTTTTT. It translates to CASSRTSGAAGELFF.